This TCR beta chain is from a study of CD4 T cells in relation to SARS-CoV-2 and coronaviruses. Study results and caveats: The cross-reactivity analysis covered only spike protein, not other viral proteins.

With regard to this clone: Antigen unknown.

The method was immunoSEQ multiplex PCR; TCRdb's version includes in-frame clones alone and lacks a portion of them. The sample includes 25,000 to 30,000 clones, around 76% of them seen just once. Germline-derived CDR1 and CDR2 are SGHAT and FQNNGV. V gave up 5 bases and J gave up 2 bases; unmatched junction bases: 5. The CDR3 spans 16 residues. Before the COVID-19 pandemic, during about 2011-2019, CD4+ T cells were taken from unexposed donors. CD4+ T cells were isolated from the cells after around eleven days of culture. As cell numbers allowed, unexposed-donor CD4+ T cells faced SARS-CoV-2 S/N and four cold-coronavirus spikes.

The source material was CD4+ T cells from PBMCs, cultured in vitro. This clonotype was sampled from a human donor in good health. The chain links TRBV11-2 to TRBJ2-7; 14 nucleotides align to TRBD2. The CDR3 region has the DNA TGTGCCAGCAGCAAAGGGACTAGCGGGAGTACCTACGAGCAGTACTTC. Residues: CASSKGTSGSTYEQYF.